This TCR beta chain was retrieved from a study of response to subunit inactivated influenza vaccine. Germline V gene lookup returns CDR1 SGHRS and CDR2 YFSETQ. The CDR3 consists of 15 residues. Trimming cost V 4 bases and J 1 base; bases outside gene matches: 7. TCRdb called the RT-PCR reads again in MiXCR, with one record for every CDR3 protein. The table records some 570,000 distinct CDR3 sequences, about 11% of them present only once. The same sample was also used in a study of T cells expressing NK-cell markers. That paper states: Libraries used 5'RACE template switching adding universal primer site and UMIs.

The chain has TRBV5-1 and TRBJ2-5; 7 bases are shared with TRBD1. The clonotype comes from a man aged 45-65 years who received an inactivated influenza vaccine. Sequencing was performed on PBMCs from blood, taken on the day of vaccination. CDR3 in amino acids: CASSLGTVIQETQYF. DNA for the CDR3: TGCGCCAGCAGCCTGGGGACAGTGATCCAAGAGACCCAGTACTTC. Complete variable domain (other parts from reference TRBV5-1 and TRBJ2-5): KAGVTQTPRYLIKTRGQQVTLSCSPISGHRSVSWYQQTPGQGLQFLFEYFSETQRNKGNFPGRFSGRQFSNSRSEMNVSTLELGDSALYLCASSLGTVIQETQYFGPGTRLLVL.